Below, one TCR beta chain is given with its context. This record belongs to a study of identifying expanded T cells in peripheral blood. This CDR3 spans 14 amino acids. V lost 4 bases to trimming and J lost 4 bases; unmatched junction nucleotides: 2. The V gene's germline CDR1 is SNHLY and CDR2 FYNNEI. Sequenced by immunoSEQ multiplex PCR; TCRdb stores in-frame clones only, minus some. This table has 120,000 or so clones, roughly 80% appearing once. The receptor was derived from a person aged 18-69 years in good health. The specimen sequenced was blood. The chain carries TRBV2 and TRBJ1-5; 9 bases match TRBD1. In DNA form, the CDR3 reads TGTGCCAGCAGTGGACAGGGGGGTAATCAGCCCCAGCATTTT. Translated: CASSGQGGNQPQHF.